The rows below give T cell receptor beta chains drawn from one sample of a study of blood T cell repertoires in COVID-19. The table came from immunoSEQ multiplex PCR; TCRdb's copy has only in-frame clones and leaves some out. This repertoire shows about 210,000 clones, 81% found once; its top ten account for around 10%. Source material: PBMCs or T cells enriched from blood (not recorded which). Receptors were obtained from a woman between 45 and 65 years old with acute COVID-19. Both conserved end residues are trimmed from each CDR3.

J | V | CDR3
TRBJ2-1 | TRBV7-6 | ASSLIQYNEQF
TRBJ2-7 | TRBV7-2 | ASSLVGGGEQY
TRBJ2-7 | TRBV20-1 | SASRTGSYSYEQY
TRBJ2-4 | TRBV30 | AWSRVRGDIQY
TRBJ1-1 | TRBV27 | ASTTGASRAF
TRBJ1-2 | TRBV6-5 | ASRTTGNYGYT
TRBJ2-7 | TRBV7-9 | ASSLTGQSYEQY
TRBJ2-3 | TRBV10-3 | AISVGLTSTDTQY
TRBJ1-6 | TRBV5-6 | ASKYRDRGASPLH
TRBJ2-2 | TRBV28 | ASSPGLGGTGELF
TRBJ1-6 | TRBV24-1 | ATSQTYNSPLH
TRBJ1-1 | TRBV14 | ASSLTSAMSEAF
TRBJ1-2 | TRBV2 | ASSGQGKGYT
TRBJ1-1 | TRBV12-3/TRBV12-4 | ASRRGGATEAF
TRBJ2-1 | TRBV27 | ASSPRQTSYNEQF
TRBJ2-1 | TRBV7-2 | ASSLNRGGSYNEQF
TRBJ2-5 | TRBV24-1 | ATSDTGGGETQY
TRBJ1-1 | TRBV6-5 | ASNARRGRDTEAF
TRBJ2-7 | TRBV3-1/TRBV3-2 | ASRLSSGSAYEQY
TRBJ1-2 | TRBV6-5 | ASSYQTANYGYT
TRBJ2-5 | TRBV2 | ASSESPSGGLTQY
TRBJ2-5 | TRBV10-3 | AIKTLRDTRGETQY
TRBJ1-5 | TRBV7-5 | ARSLRWGLQPQH
TRBJ2-7 | TRBV7-2 | ASSLGLAGAYEQY
TRBJ1-1 | TRBV7-2 | ASGDRFPGTEAF
TRBJ2-7 | TRBV19 | ASSISSSYEQY
TRBJ2-1 | TRBV11-2 | ASSLERWTYNEQF
TRBJ2-1 | TRBV7-2 | ASSQRQAYYNEQF
TRBJ1-3 | TRBV3-1/TRBV3-2 | ASSQEEGRQGLSLGLPGNTIY
TRBJ2-3 | TRBV14 | ASSQDPLRDTQY
TRBJ2-7 | TRBV2 | ASSEAASAGSGEQY
TRBJ1-1 | TRBV29-1 | SVATANTEAF
TRBJ1-2 | TRBV18 | ASSPGGSYGYT
TRBJ2-7 | TRBV6-5 | ASSKDRGKVQQY
TRBJ2-3 | TRBV28 | ASSFSSGSTDTQY
TRBJ1-1 | TRBV11-2 | ASALKPRGTEAF
TRBJ1-5 | TRBV27 | ASSNRRRGNQPQH
TRBJ1-1 | TRBV30 | AWRHTRTTEAF
TRBJ2-1 | TRBV11-1 | ASSFTSGGINEQF
TRBJ2-7 | TRBV5-1 | ASSLDWTGHYEQY
TRBJ2-2 | TRBV6-1 | ASSKAGTANTGELF
TRBJ1-4 | TRBV3-1/TRBV3-2 | ASSLRAGNEKLF
TRBJ1-6 | TRBV18 | ASSPGGGNSPLH
TRBJ2-5 | TRBV4-3 | ASSQAGYPLAGTQETQY
TRBJ1-2 | TRBV5-1 | ASSSDRGDYGYT
TRBJ2-2 | TRBV11-3 | ASSQGGGNTGELF
TRBJ1-5 | TRBV28 | ASKGEGGNQPQH
TRBJ2-1 | TRBV7-9 | ASSANLGSSYNEQF
TRBJ1-3 | TRBV29-1 | SVRANGDTIY
TRBJ1-2 | TRBV6-5 | ASRRAGTGLGYT
TRBJ2-7 | TRBV19 | ASSISLLVDEQY
TRBJ1-5 | TRBV28 | ASSFPYRAGDQPQH
TRBJ1-3 | TRBV30 | AQGGPDTIY